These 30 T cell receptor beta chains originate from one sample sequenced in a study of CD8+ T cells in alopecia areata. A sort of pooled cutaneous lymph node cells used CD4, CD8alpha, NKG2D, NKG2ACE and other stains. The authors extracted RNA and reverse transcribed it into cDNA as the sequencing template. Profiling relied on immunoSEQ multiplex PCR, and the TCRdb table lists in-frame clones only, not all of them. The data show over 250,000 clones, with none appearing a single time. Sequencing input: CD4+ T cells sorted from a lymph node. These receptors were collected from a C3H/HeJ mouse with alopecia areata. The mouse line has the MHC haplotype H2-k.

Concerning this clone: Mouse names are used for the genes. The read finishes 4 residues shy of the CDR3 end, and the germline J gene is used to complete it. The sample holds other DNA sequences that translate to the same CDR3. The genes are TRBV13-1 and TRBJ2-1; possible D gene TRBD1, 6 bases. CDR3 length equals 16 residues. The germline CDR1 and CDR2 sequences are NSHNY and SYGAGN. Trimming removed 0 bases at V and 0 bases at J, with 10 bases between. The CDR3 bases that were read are TGTGCCAGCAGTGATGCAGGGACAAATAACTATGCT. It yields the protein CASSDAGTNNYA. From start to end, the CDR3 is CASSDAGTNNYAEQFF.

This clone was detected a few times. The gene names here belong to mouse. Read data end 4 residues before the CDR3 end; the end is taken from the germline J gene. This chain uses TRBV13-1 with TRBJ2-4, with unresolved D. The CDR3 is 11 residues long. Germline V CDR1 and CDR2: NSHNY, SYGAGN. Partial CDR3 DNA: TGTGCCAGCAGTATGGAAAAC. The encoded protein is CASSMEN. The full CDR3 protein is CASSMENTLYF.

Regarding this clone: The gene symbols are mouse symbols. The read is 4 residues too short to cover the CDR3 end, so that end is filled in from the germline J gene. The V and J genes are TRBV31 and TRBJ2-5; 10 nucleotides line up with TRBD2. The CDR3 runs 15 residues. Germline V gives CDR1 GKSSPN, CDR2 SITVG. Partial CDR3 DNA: TGTGCCTGGAGTCCCAGGACTGGGGGAGGAGAC. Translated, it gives CAWSPRTGGGD. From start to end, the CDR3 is CAWSPRTGGGDTQYF.

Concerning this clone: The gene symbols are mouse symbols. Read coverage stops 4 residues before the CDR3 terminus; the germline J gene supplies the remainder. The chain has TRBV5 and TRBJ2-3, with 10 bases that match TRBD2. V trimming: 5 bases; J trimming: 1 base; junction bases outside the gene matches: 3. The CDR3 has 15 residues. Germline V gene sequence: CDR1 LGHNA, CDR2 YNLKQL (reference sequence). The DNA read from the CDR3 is TGTGCCAGCAGCGGACTGGGGGTGGGTGCAGAA. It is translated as CASSGLGVGAE. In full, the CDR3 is CASSGLGVGAETLYF.

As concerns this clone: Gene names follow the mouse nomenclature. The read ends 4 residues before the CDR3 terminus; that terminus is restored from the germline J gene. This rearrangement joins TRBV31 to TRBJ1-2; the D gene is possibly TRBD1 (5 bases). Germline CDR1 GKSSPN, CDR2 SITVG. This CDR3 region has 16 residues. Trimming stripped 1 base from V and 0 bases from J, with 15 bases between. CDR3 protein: CAWSQGRQPANSDYTF. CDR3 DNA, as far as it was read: TGTGCCTGGAGTCAGGGGAGGCAGCCTGCAAACTCC.

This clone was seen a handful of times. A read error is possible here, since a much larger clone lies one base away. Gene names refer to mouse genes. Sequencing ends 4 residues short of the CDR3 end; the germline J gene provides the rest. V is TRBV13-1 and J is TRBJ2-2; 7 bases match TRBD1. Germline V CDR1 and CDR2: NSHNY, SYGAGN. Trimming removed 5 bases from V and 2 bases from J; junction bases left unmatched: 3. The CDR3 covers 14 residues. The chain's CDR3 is CASRDRRNTGQLYF. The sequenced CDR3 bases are TGTGCCAGCAGGGACAGGCGGAACACCGGG.

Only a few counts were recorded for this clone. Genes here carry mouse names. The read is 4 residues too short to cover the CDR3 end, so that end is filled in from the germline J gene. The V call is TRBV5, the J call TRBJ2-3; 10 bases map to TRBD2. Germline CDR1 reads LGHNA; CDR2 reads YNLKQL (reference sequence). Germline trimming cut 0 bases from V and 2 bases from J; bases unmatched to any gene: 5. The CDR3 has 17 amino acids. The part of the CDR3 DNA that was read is TGTGCCAGCAGCCAAGATTCTGGGGGGGCGCTTGCAGAA. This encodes CASSQDSGGALAE. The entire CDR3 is CASSQDSGGALAETLYF.

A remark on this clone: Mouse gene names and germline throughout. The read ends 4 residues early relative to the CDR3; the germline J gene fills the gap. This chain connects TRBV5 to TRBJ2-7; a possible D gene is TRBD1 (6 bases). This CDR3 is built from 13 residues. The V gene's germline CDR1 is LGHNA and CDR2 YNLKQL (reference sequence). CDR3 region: CASSPRGADEQYF. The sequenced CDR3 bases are TGTGCCAGCAGCCCCAGGGGTGCGGAT.

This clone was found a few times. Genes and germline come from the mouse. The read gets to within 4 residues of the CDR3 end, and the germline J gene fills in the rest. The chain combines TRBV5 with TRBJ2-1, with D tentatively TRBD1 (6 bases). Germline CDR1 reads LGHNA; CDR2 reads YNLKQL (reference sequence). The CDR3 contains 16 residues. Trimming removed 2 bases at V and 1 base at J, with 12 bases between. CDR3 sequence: CASSQSGQINYAEQFF. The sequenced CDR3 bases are TGTGCCAGCAGCCAATCGGGACAAATAAACTATGCT.

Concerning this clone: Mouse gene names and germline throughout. This CDR3 reads CASSQGGQANTEVFF. The sequenced CDR3 bases are TGTGCCAGCAGCCAAGGGGGACAAGCAAACACA. The rearrangement joins TRBV5 to TRBJ1-1; TRBD1 is a possible D gene (6 bases). The read is 4 residues too short to cover the CDR3 end, so that end is filled in from the germline J gene. V was clipped by 1 base and J by 0 bases, with 9 bases between them. This CDR3 is 15 amino acids long. Per germline, CDR1 LGHNA and CDR2 YNLKQL (reference sequence).

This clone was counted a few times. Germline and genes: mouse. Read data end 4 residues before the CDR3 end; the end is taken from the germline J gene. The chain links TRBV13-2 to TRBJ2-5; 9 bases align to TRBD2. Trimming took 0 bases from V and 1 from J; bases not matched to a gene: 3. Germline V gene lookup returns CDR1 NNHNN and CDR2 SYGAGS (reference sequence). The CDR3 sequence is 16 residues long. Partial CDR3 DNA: TGTGCCAGCGGTGATGCTAGACTGGGGGACCAAGAC. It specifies CASGDARLGDQD. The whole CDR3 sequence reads CASGDARLGDQDTQYF.

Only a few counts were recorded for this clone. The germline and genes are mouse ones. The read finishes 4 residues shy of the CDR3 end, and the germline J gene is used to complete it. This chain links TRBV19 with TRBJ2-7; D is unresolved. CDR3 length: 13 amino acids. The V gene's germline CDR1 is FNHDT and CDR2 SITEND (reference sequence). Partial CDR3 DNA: TGTGCCAGCAGTCTCTTACAGAAATAT. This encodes CASSLLQKY. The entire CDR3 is CASSLLQKYEQYF.

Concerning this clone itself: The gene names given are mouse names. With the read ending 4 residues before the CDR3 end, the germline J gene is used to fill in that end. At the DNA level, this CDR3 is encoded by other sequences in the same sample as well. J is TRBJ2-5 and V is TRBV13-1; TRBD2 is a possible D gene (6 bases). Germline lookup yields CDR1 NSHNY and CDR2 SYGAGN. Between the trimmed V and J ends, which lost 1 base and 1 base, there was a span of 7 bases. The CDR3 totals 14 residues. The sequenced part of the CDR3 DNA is TGTGCCAGCAGTGATCCTGGGGACCAAGAC. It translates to CASSDPGDQD. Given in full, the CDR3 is CASSDPGDQDTQYF.

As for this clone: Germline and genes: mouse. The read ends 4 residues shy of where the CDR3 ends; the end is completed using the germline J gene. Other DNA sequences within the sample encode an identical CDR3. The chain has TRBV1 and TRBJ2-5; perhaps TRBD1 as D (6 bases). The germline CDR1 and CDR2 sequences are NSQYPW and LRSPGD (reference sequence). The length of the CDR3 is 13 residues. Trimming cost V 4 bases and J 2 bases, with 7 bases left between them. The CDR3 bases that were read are TGCACCTGCAGTGGGACAGTCCAAGAC. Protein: CTCSGTVQD. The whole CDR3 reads CTCSGTVQDTQYF.

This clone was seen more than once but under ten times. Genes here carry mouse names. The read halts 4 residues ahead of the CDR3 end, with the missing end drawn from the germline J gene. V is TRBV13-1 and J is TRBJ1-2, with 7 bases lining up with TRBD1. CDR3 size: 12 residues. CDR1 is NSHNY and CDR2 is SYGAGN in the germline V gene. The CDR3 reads CASSDRGTDYTF. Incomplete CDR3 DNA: TGTGCCAGCAGTGACAGGGGGACC.

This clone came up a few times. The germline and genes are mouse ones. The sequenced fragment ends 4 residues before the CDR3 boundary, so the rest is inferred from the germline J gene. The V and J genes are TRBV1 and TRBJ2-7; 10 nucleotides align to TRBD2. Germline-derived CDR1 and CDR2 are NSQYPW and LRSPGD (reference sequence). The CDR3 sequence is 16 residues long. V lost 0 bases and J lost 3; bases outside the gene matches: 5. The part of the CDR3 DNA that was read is TGCACCTGCAGTGCAGATCGGAGACTGGGGGGCTAT. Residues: CTCSADRRLGGY. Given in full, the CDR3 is CTCSADRRLGGYEQYF.

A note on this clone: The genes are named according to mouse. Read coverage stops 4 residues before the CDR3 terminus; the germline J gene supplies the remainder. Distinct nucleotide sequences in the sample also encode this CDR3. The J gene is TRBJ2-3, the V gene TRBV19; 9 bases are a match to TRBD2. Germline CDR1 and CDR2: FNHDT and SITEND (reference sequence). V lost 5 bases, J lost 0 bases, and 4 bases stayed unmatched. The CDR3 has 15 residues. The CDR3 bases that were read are TGTGCCAGCAGCCGACTGGGGGCTAGTGCAGAA. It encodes CASSRLGASAE. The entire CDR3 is CASSRLGASAETLYF.

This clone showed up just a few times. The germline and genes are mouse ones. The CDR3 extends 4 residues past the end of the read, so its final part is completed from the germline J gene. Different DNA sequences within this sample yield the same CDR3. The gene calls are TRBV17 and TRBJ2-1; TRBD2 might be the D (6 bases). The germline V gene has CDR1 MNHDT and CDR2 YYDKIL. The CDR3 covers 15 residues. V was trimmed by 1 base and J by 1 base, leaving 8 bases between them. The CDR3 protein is CASSRGGGNYAEQFF. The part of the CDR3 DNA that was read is TGTGCTAGCAGTAGAGGCGGGGGGAACTATGCT.

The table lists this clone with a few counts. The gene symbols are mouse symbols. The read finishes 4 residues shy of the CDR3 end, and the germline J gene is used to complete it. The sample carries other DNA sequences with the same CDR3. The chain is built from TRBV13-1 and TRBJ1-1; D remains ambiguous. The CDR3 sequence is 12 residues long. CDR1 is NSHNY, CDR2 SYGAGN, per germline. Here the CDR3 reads CASSDAGREVFF. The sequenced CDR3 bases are TGTGCCAGCAGTGATGCAGGCAGA.

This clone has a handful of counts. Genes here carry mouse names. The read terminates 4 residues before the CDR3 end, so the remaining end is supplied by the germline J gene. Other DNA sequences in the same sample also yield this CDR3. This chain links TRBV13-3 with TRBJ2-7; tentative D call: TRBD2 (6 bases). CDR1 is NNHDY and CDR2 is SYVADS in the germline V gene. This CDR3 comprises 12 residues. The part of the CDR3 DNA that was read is TGTGCCAGCAGTGATGCTGGGGAT. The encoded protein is CASSDAGD. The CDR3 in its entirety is CASSDAGDEQYF.

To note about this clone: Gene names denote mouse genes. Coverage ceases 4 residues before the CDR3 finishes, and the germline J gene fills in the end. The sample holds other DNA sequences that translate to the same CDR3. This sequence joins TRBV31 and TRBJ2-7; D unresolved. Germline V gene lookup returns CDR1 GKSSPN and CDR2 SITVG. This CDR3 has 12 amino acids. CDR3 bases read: TGTGCCTGGAGTCTAGAAGGGTAT. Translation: CAWSLEGY. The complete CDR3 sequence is CAWSLEGYEQYF.

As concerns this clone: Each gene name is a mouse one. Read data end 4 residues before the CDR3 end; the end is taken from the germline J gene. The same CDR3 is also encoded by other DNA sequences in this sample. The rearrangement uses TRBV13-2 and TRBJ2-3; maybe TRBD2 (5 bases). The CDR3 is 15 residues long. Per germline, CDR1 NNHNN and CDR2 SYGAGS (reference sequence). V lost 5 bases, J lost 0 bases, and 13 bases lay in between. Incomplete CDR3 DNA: TGTGCCAGCGGAGGATTGGGGTCTAGTGCAGAA. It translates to CASGGLGSSAE. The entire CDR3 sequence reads CASGGLGSSAETLYF.

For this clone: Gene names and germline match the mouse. Partial CDR3 DNA: TGTGCCAGCTCTCTCGAGGGGAAAGCTGGGGGGGAGGACCAAGAC. This translates into CASSLEGKAGGEDQD. The entire CDR3 is CASSLEGKAGGEDQDTQYF. The V and J genes are TRBV12-1 and TRBJ2-5; 9 positions agree with TRBD2. The read stops 4 residues short of the end of the CDR3; the missing end is completed from the germline J gene. The V gene end was trimmed by 0 bases and the J gene end by 1 base; junction bases not matched to a gene: 13. The CDR3 extends over 19 amino acids. From germline, CDR1 is SGHSN and CDR2 HYEKVE.

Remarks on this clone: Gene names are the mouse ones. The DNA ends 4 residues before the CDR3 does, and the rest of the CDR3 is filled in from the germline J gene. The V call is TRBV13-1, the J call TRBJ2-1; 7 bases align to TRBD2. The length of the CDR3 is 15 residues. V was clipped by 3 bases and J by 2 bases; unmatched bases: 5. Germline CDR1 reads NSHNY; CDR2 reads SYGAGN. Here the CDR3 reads CASSVDWEDYAEQFF. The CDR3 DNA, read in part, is TGTGCCAGCAGTGTCGACTGGGAGGACTATGCT.

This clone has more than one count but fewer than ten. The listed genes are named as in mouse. The DNA read from the CDR3 is TGTGCCAGCAGCCAAGGGACTGGGCCCGCAGAA. Protein product: CASSQGTGPAE. The whole CDR3 sequence is CASSQGTGPAETLYF. This chain links TRBV5 with TRBJ2-3, with 8 nucleotides matching TRBD2. The read stops 4 residues short of the end of the CDR3; the missing end is completed from the germline J gene. Germline V gene lookup returns CDR1 LGHNA and CDR2 YNLKQL (reference sequence). V lost 1 base to trimming and J lost 3 bases; unmatched junction nucleotides: 3. This CDR3 is 15 amino acids long.

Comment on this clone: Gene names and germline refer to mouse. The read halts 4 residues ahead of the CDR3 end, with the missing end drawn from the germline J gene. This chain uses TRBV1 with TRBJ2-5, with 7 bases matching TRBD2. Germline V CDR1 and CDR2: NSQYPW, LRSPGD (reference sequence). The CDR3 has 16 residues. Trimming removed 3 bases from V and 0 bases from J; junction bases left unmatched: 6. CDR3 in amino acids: CTCSAPLGLNQDTQYF. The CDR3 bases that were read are TGCACCTGCAGTGCCCCACTGGGGCTTAACCAAGAC.

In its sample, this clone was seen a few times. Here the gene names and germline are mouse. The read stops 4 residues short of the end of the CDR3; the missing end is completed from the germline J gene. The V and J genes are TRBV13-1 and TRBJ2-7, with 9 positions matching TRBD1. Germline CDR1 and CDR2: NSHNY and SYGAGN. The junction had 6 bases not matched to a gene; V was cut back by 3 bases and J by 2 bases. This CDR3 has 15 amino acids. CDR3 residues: CASSASQGAPYEQYF. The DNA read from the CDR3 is TGTGCCAGCAGTGCCTCACAGGGGGCGCCCTAT.

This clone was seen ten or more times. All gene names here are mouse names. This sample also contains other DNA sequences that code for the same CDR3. Incomplete CDR3 DNA: TGTGCCAGCAGACAGGGGAACTATGCT. Protein sequence: CASRQGNYA. In full, the CDR3 is CASRQGNYAEQFF. The chain links TRBV13-1 to TRBJ2-1, with TRBD1 identical over 7 bases. The read ends 4 residues before the CDR3 terminus; that terminus is restored from the germline J gene. The CDR3 is made up of 13 amino acids. The V gene's germline CDR1 is NSHNY and CDR2 SYGAGN. Trimming took 5 bases from V and 1 from J; bases not matched to a gene: 0.

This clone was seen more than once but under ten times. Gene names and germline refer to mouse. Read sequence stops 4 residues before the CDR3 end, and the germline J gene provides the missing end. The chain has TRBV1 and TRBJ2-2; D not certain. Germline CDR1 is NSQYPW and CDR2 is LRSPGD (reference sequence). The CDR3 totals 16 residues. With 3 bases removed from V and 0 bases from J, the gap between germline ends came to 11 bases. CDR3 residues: CTCSAAGSSNTGQLYF. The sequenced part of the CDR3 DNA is TGCACCTGCAGTGCTGCAGGTTCCTCAAACACCGGG. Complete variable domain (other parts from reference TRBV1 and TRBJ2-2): VTLLEQNPRWRLVPRGQAVNLRCILKNSQYPWMSWYQQDLQKQLQWLFTLRSPGDKEVKSLPGADYLATRVTDTELRLQVANMSQGRTLYCTCSAAGSSNTGQLYFGEGSKLTVL.

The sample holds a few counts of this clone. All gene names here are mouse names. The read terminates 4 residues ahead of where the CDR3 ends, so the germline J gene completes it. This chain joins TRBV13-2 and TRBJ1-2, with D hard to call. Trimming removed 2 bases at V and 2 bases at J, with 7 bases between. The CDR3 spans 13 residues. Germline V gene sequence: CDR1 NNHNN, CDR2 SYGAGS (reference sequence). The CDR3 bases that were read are TGTGCCAGCGGTGAACAACAGAACTCC. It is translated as CASGEQQNS. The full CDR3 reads CASGEQQNSDYTF.